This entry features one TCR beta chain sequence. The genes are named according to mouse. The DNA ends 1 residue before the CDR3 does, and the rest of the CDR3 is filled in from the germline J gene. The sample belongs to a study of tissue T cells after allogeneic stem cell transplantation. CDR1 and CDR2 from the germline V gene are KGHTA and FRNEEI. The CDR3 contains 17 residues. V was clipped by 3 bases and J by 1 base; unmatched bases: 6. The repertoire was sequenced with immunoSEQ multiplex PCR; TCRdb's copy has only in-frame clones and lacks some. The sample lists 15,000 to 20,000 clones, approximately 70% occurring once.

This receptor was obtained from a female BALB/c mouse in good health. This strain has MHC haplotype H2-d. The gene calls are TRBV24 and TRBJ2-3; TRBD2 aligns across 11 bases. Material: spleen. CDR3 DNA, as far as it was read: TGTGCCAGCAGTCTCCACTGGGGGGGCGGAGGTGCAGAAACGCTGTAT. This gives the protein CASSLHWGGGGAETLY. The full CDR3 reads CASSLHWGGGGAETLYF.